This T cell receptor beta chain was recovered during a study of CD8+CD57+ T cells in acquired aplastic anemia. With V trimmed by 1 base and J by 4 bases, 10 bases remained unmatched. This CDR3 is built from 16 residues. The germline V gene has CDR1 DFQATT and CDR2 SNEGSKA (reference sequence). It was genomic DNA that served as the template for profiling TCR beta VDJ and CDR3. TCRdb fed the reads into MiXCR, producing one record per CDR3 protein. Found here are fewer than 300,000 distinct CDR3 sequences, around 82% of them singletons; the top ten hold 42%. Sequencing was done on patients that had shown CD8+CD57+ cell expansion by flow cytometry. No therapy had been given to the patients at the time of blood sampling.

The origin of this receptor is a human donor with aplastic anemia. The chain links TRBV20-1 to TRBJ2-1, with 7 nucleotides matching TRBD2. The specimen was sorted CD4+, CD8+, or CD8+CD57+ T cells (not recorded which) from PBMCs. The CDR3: CSARAQTSWRYNEQFF. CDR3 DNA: TGCAGTGCTAGAGCTCAGACTAGCTGGAGATACAATGAGCAGTTCTTC.